What follows describes a single T cell receptor (beta chain). Its antigen remains unknown. This entry comes from a study of T-cell memory formation after mild COVID-19. Study-level results: CD4+ clones that contracted lay mainly in CM and EM; CD8+ ones lay in EMRA. Researchers could not confirm that second-wave clones peaking on day 37 targeted SARS-CoV-2.

MiXCR was run by TCRdb on the 5' RACE reads, yielding one entry per CDR3 protein. This table holds hundreds of thousands of distinct CDR3 sequences, roughly 15% found once. V was trimmed by 3 bases and J by 2 bases, leaving 10 bases between them. Germline V gene lookup returns CDR1 SGHRS and CDR2 YFSETQ. This CDR3 region has 14 residues. This chain links TRBV5-1 with TRBJ2-3; D may be TRBD1 (5 bases). Sequencing was performed on PBMCs or a T cell subset sorted from them (not recorded which). This TCR was recovered from a man aged 18 to 30 who had mild COVID-19 (a few samples of this study predate the infection). Cell type and time point are not known. DNA of the CDR3: TGCGCCAGCAGCTCAGACAGACCCACAGATACGCAGTATTTT. It codes for CASSSDRPTDTQYF.